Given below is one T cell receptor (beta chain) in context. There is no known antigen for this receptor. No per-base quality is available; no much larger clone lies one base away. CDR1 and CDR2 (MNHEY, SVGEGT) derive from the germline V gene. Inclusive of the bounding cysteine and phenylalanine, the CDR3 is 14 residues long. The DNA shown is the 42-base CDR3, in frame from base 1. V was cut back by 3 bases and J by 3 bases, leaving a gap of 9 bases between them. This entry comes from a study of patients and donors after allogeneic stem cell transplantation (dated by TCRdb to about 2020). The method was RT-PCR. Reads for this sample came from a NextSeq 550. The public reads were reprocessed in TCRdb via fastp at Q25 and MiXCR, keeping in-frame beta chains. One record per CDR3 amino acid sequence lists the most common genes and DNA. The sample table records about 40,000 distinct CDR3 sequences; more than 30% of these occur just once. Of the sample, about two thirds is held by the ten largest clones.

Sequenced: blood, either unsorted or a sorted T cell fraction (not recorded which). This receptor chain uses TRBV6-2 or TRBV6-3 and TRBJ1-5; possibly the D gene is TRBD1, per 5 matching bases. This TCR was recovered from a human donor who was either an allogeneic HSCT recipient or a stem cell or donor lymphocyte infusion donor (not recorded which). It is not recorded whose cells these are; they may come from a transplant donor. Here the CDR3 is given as CASSYQGSNQPQHF. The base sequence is TGTGCCAGCAGTTATCAGGGATCCAATCAGCCCCAGCATTTT.